Below, 8 T cell receptor beta chains from the same sample are listed, as sequenced in a study of OX40 agonist ivuxolimab in advanced cancers. Profiling relied on immunoSEQ multiplex PCR, and the TCRdb table lists in-frame clones only, not all of them. The table shows around 48,000 clones, with around 80% occurring only once. The specimen was CD4+ or CD8+ T cells sorted from blood, collected in a trial of the OX40 agonist ivuxolimab. The receptor set was obtained from an adult with an advanced solid tumor such as melanoma, head and neck, liver or kidney cancer.

This CDR3 is CAWNPGNYGYTF. As DNA, the CDR3 is TGTGCCTGGAACCCAGGGAACTATGGCTACACCTTC. The chain combines TRBV30 with TRBJ1-2; TRBD1 is a possible D gene (5 bases). Trimming took 4 bases from V and 2 from J, leaving 8 bases between them. Germline V gene lookup returns CDR1 GTSNPN and CDR2 SVGIG (reference sequence). CDR3 length: 12 residues. Combining the CDR3 with reference TRBV30 and TRBJ1-2 gives the whole variable domain SQTIHQWPATLVQPVGSPLSLECTVEGTSNPNLYWYRQAAGRGLQLLFYSVGIGQISSEVPQNLSASRPQDRQFILSSKKLLLSDSGFYLCAWNPGNYGYTFGSGTRLTVV.

The chain is built from TRBV11-2 and TRBJ2-5, with D perhaps matching TRBD1 or TRBD2 (7 bases each). Trimming stripped 8 bases from V and 2 bases from J, with 12 bases between. Germline loops: CDR1 SGHAT, CDR2 FQNNGV. CDR3 size: 13 residues. The CDR3 sequence: CASGGGQQETQYF. The CDR3 nucleotides read TGTGCCAGCGGGGGGGGACAGCAAGAGACCCAGTACTTC.

The chain couples TRBV6-1 to TRBJ1-6; D unclear. Trimming took off 4 bases at V and 8 bases at J, with 9 bases between the two ends. This CDR3 has 13 amino acids. Germline loops: CDR1 MNHNS, CDR2 SASEGT. CDR3 nucleotides: TGTGCCAGCAGTGTTTCGGGTCATTCACCCCTCCACTTT. This translates into CASSVSGHSPLHF.

The chain is built from TRBV9 and TRBJ2-6, with 7 bases fitting TRBD2. Germline trimming cut 4 bases from V and 2 bases from J; bases unmatched to any gene: 6. CDR3 length equals 16 residues. Per germline, CDR1 SGDLS and CDR2 YYNGEE. This CDR3 reads CASSPGGSAGANVLTF. CDR3 in DNA: TGTGCCAGCAGCCCGGGGGGTTCTGCTGGGGCCAACGTCCTGACTTTC.

V usage is TRBV11-3 and J usage is TRBJ2-3; TRBD1 agrees at 7 bases. V gave up 5 bases and J gave up 15 bases; unmatched junction bases: 8. The germline gives CDR1 SGHNT, CDR2 YENEEA. The CDR3 has 11 amino acids. The CDR3: CASSPTGIVYF. CDR3 in DNA: TGTGCCAGCAGCCCGACAGGGATAGTTTATTTT.

This chain links TRBV29-1 with TRBJ1-2; D not certain. Germline loops: CDR1 SQVTM, CDR2 ANQGSEA. There are 12 residues in the CDR3. Trimming left V 6 bases short and J 2 bases short, with 10 bases between. The CDR3 coding sequence is TGCAGCGTCGGAACCCCCAACTATGGCTACACCTTC. It encodes CSVGTPNYGYTF.

This rearrangement joins TRBV9 to TRBJ2-1; perhaps TRBD2 as D (7 bases). Per germline, CDR1 SGDLS and CDR2 YYNGEE. Trimming pared 2 bases from V and 6 bases from J, leaving 21 bases between. The CDR3 is made up of 17 amino acids. CDR3 sequence reads: CASSVDGGGLLINEQFF. CDR3 bases: TGTGCCAGCAGCGTTGATGGCGGGGGCCTACTAATCAATGAGCAGTTCTTC.

The chain links TRBV6-6 to TRBJ1-1; 8 bases are shared with TRBD1. The CDR3 runs to 14 residues. V dropped 5 bases and J dropped 4; count of bases not matched to a gene: 6. CDR1 and CDR2 from the germline V gene are MNHNY and SVGAGI (reference sequence). For the CDR3, the DNA is TGTGCCAGCAGTCGACAGGGGCGGGGCACTGAAGCTTTCTTT. Its translation: CASSRQGRGTEAFF.